One sample yielded the 14 T cell receptor beta chains listed below, sequenced in a study of CD8 T cells in Susac syndrome. The RNA, about 0.5 to 1 ug, was put through reverse transcription using random hexamers. TCRdb recomputed calls from the immunoSEQ multiplex PCR reads with MiXCR, one row per CDR3 protein. The table has over 80,000 distinct CDR3 sequences, about 94% seen once. The source material was CD8+ T cells from PBMCs. Receptor source: a human donor with Susac syndrome.

V gene TRBV2 combines with J gene TRBJ2-7; tentative D call: TRBD2 (6 bases). V was trimmed by 3 bases and J by 3 bases, leaving 18 bases between them. CDR1 SNHLY and CDR2 FYNNEI come from the germline V gene. The CDR3 is 16 residues long. Here the CDR3 DNA reads TGTGCCAGCAGTGACTTTGGGGAACTAGCTCACTACGAGCAGTACTTC. Protein sequence: CASSDFGELAHYEQYF. The full variable domain, in which reference TRBV2 and TRBJ2-7 provide the parts outside the CDR3, is EPEVTQTPSHQVTQMGQEVILRCVPISNHLYFYWYRQILGQKVEFLVSFYNNEISEKSEIFDDQFSVERPDGSNFTLKIRSTKLEDSAMYFCASSDFGELAHYEQYFGPGTRLTVT.

This chain joins TRBV4-3 and TRBJ1-5; perhaps TRBD1 as D (5 bases). CDR3 size: 15 residues. V gave up 1 base and J gave up 3 bases, with 10 bases separating them. The germline gives CDR1 LGHNA, CDR2 YSLEER. The chain's CDR3 is CASSQGRDYNQPQHF. CDR3 in DNA: TGCGCCAGCAGCCAAGGCCGGGACTACAATCAGCCCCAGCATTTT.

This clonotype was detected only once. V gene TRBV20-1 combines with J gene TRBJ2-3, with D uncertain. CDR3 size: 13 residues. Germline V gives CDR1 DFQATT, CDR2 SNEGSKA (reference sequence). Deletions cut 0 bases from V and 6 bases from J, with 10 bases between. CDR3 loop: CSARDEFRDTQYF. The DNA for the CDR3 is TGCAGTGCTAGAGATGAATTTCGGGATACGCAGTATTTT.

The chain is built from TRBV27 and TRBJ2-1; D may be TRBD1 or TRBD2 (5 bases each). Trimming removed 6 bases at V and 8 bases at J, with 20 bases between. This CDR3 region has 15 residues. Per the germline V gene, CDR1 is MNHEY and CDR2 is SMNVEV (reference sequence). The CDR3 nucleotides are TGTGCCAGCAGCCTACGGGGACGGGTGTTGGATGAGCAGTTCTTC. It specifies CASSLRGRVLDEQFF.

V gene TRBV29-1 combines with J gene TRBJ1-2; D is perhaps TRBD1 (5 bases). The CDR3 consists of 13 residues. V lost 7 bases, J lost 5 bases, and 17 bases lay in between. CDR1 is SQVTM and CDR2 is ANQGSEA in the germline V gene. The CDR3 sequence is CSECGGDCYGYTF. DNA for the CDR3: TGCAGCGAATGTGGGGGGGATTGTTATGGCTACACCTTC.

V usage is TRBV28 and J usage is TRBJ2-7, with D maybe TRBD2 (6 bases). Germline V gene data show CDR1 as MDHEN and CDR2 as SYDVKM. V was clipped by 5 bases and J by 1 base, with 18 bases between them. The CDR3 has 16 amino acids. The CDR3 is CASSPPGTAGSYEQYF. In DNA form, the CDR3 reads TGTGCCAGCAGTCCCCCCGGGACCGCGGGGTCCTACGAGCAGTACTTC.

The rearrangement joins TRBV9 to TRBJ2-1; either TRBD1 or TRBD2 may supply D (5 bases each). V shed 0 bases and J shed 6 bases, with 7 bases lying between them. The CDR3 runs 13 residues. The germline gives CDR1 SGDLS, CDR2 YYNGEE. CDR3 coding DNA: TGTGCCAGCAGCGTAGGTGGGGGCAATGAGCAGTTCTTC. Protein: CASSVGGGNEQFF. The full variable domain, in which reference TRBV9 and TRBJ2-1 provide the parts outside the CDR3, is DSGVTQTPKHLITATGQRVTLRCSPRSGDLSVYWYQQSLDQGLQFLIQYYNGEERAKGNILERFSAQQFPDLHSELNLSSLELGDSALYFCASSVGGGNEQFFGPGTRLTVL.

The chain combines TRBV27 with TRBJ2-5; 9 nucleotides agree with TRBD1. Germline-derived CDR1 and CDR2 are MNHEY and SMNVEV (reference sequence). Trimming took 4 bases from V and 3 from J; bases not matched to a gene: 6. The CDR3 extends over 15 amino acids. In DNA, the CDR3 is TGTGCCAGCAGTTCACCGGGACAGGGAGAAGAGACCCAGTACTTC. Protein: CASSSPGQGEETQYF.

The chain combines TRBV6-5 with TRBJ1-5, with D possibly matching TRBD1 (6 bases). The CDR3 length is 14 residues. Trimming removed 5 bases at V and 6 bases at J, with 14 bases between. From germline, CDR1 is MNHEY and CDR2 SVGAGI. The CDR3 DNA is TGTGCCAGCAGTCTGAACAGGGTGGGTCAGCCCCAGCATTTT. Its protein is CASSLNRVGQPQHF.

The CDR3 coding sequence is TGTGCCACCAGCCTTGACAGGGGATACACCGGGGAGCTGTTTTTT. It yields the protein CATSLDRGYTGELFF. The rearrangement joins TRBV15 to TRBJ2-2, with 8 nucleotides matching TRBD1. Per germline, CDR1 LNHNV and CDR2 YYDKDF (reference sequence). CDR3 length: 15 amino acids. V shed 5 bases and J 3 bases; nucleotides not matched to a gene: 5. The whole variable domain, filled in from reference TRBV15 and TRBJ2-2, reads DAMVIQNPRYQVTQFGKPVTLSCSQTLNHNVMYWYQQKSSQAPKLLFHYYDKDFNNEADTPDNFQSRRPNTSFCFLDIRSPGLGDTAMYLCATSLDRGYTGELFFGEGSRLTVL.

The genes are TRBV29-1 and TRBJ2-2, with 10 positions matching TRBD2. The CDR3 spans 18 residues. After removal of 6 bases from V and 0 bases from J, the junction contained 13 bases not matched to a gene. The germline gives CDR1 SQVTM, CDR2 ANQGSEA. DNA for the CDR3: TGCAGCGTGCGCTGGTTCACTAGCGGGGTGTCGAACACCGGGGAGCTGTTTTTT. Residues: CSVRWFTSGVSNTGELFF.

V usage is TRBV5-1 and J usage is TRBJ2-5; D perhaps matches TRBD2 (6 bases). The CDR3 is made up of 14 amino acids. Per the germline V gene, CDR1 is SGHRS and CDR2 is YFSETQ. V dropped 3 bases and J dropped 3 bases, with 12 bases sitting between them. The CDR3 loop is CASSWAGGEETQYF. The CDR3, as DNA: TGCGCCAGCAGCTGGGCCGGGGGTGAAGAGACCCAGTACTTC.

The chain is built from TRBV19 and TRBJ1-1; D is undetermined. Trimming took off 5 bases at V and 1 base at J, with 8 bases between the two ends. The CDR3 is 13 amino acids. Germline V gene lookup returns CDR1 LNHDA and CDR2 SQIVND (reference sequence). The chain's CDR3 is CASSPDGNTEAFF. Here the CDR3 DNA reads TGTGCCAGTAGTCCGGACGGGAACACTGAAGCTTTCTTT.

The chain links TRBV11-1 to TRBJ2-3; D gene unclear. Trimming took off 1 base at V and 2 bases at J, with 13 bases between the two ends. Germline V CDR1 and CDR2: SGHAT, FQDESV (reference sequence). This CDR3 region has 16 residues. The CDR3 nucleotides are TGTGCCAGCAGCTTAGTAGGAGCAGCCAACACAGATACGCAGTATTTT. Its protein is CASSLVGAANTDTQYF. Together with reference TRBV11-1 and TRBJ2-3, the CDR3 gives the full variable domain: EAEVAQSPRYKITEKSQAVAFWCDPISGHATLYWYRQILGQGPELLVQFQDESVVDDSQLPKDRFSAERLKGVDSTLKIQPAELGDSAMYLCASSLVGAANTDTQYFGPGTRLTVL.